These 31 T cell receptor beta chains were sequenced from one sample in a study of blood T cell repertoires in COVID-19. Assay: immunoSEQ multiplex PCR; the TCRdb copy retains only in-frame clones and omits some. Of 28,000 or so clones listed, 88% are singletons. The sequencing input was peripheral blood. These receptors were taken from a human donor in a cohort sampled during active COVID-19.

The chain couples TRBV5-1 to TRBJ2-1; 7 positions match TRBD1. From germline, CDR1 is SGHRS and CDR2 YFSETQ. V trimming: 4 bases; J trimming: 6 bases; junction bases outside the gene matches: 1. The CDR3 is 12 residues long. This CDR3 is CASSRDSNEQFF. CDR3 sequence (DNA): TGCGCCAGCAGCCGGGACAGCAATGAGCAGTTCTTC.

The J gene is TRBJ2-5, the V gene TRBV5-1; TRBD2 matches at 12 bases. CDR3 length: 15 amino acids. The ends lost 5 bases at V and 4 bases at J; junction bases unmatched: 6. Germline CDR1 and CDR2: SGHRS and YFSETQ. The CDR3 protein is CASSPLAGGLETQYF. Here the CDR3 DNA reads TGCGCCAGCAGTCCCCTAGCGGGGGGGCTAGAGACCCAGTACTTC.

V gene TRBV4-1 combines with J gene TRBJ1-2, with D uncertain. The CDR3 covers 14 residues. V shed 2 bases and J shed 7 bases, with 14 bases lying between them. Per germline, CDR1 MGHRA and CDR2 YSYEKL. The CDR3 DNA follows: TGCGCCAGCAGCCAACTATTGGGCGACCCTGGCTACACCTTC. It specifies CASSQLLGDPGYTF.

This rearrangement joins TRBV4-1 to TRBJ2-7; a weak D match, TRBD2 (6 bases). Germline V lookup: CDR1 MGHRA, CDR2 YSYEKL. The CDR3 sequence is 13 residues long. Trimming left V 3 bases short and J 9 bases short, with 15 bases between. The CDR3 nucleotides read TGCGCCAGCAGCCACCTCCCGGGGGAGGCGCAGTACTTC. Protein sequence: CASSHLPGEAQYF.

The chain is built from TRBV7-8 and TRBJ2-7; D ambiguous. CDR1 is SGHVS, CDR2 FQNEAQ, per germline. Trimming removed 5 bases at V and 0 bases at J, with 14 bases between. The CDR3 has 15 amino acids. CDR3 amino acids: CASSPLGSSSYEQYF. The CDR3 DNA reads as TGTGCCAGCAGCCCCCTTGGTTCGAGCTCCTACGAGCAGTACTTC.

This clone appeared a single time. This sequence joins TRBV28 and TRBJ1-1; 7 bases line up with TRBD1. The V segment lost 5 bases and the J segment 8 bases; nucleotides outside the gene matches: 8. Germline V CDR1 and CDR2: MDHEN, SYDVKM. The CDR3 spans 13 residues. For the CDR3, the DNA is TGTGCCAGCAGTCCGGCTGACAGGGTCGAAGCTTTCTTT. This translates into CASSPADRVEAFF.

The chain has TRBV7-9 and TRBJ1-2; TRBD1 is a possible D gene (6 bases). This CDR3 has 16 amino acids. Per the germline V gene, CDR1 is SEHNR and CDR2 is FQNEAQ (reference sequence). Trimming took 4 bases from V and 2 from J, leaving 17 bases between them. For the CDR3, the DNA is TGTGCCAGCAGCTCCCCGACCGACAGGTCCAACTATGGCTACACCTTC. It specifies CASSSPTDRSNYGYTF.

V and J are TRBV9 and TRBJ2-3, with TRBD2 matching 11 bases. CDR1 SGDLS and CDR2 YYNGEE come from the germline V gene. CDR3 length equals 18 residues. The J segment lost 6 bases and the V segment lost 2 bases, leaving 14 bases of the junction unmatched. The CDR3 coding sequence is TGTGCCAGCAGCGTTACCCAACTCATAGCGGGGGGGCCGGATACGCAGTATTTT. Translating gives CASSVTQLIAGGPDTQYF.

This clone was counted between two and nine times. The J gene is TRBJ2-1, the V gene TRBV7-6; 12 bases are a match to TRBD2. The ends lost 4 bases at V and 13 bases at J; junction bases unmatched: 5. Germline loops: CDR1 SGHVS, CDR2 FNYEAQ. The CDR3 extends over 13 amino acids. Here the CDR3 reads CASSSTSGGTQFF. In nucleotides, the CDR3 is TGTGCCAGCAGCTCTACTAGCGGGGGGACTCAGTTCTTC.

This chain uses TRBV4-1 with TRBJ2-1; D is unresolved. Germline CDR1 MGHRA, CDR2 YSYEKL. V was clipped by 4 bases and J by 4 bases, with 8 bases between them. This CDR3 contains 13 residues. DNA of the CDR3: TGCGCCAGCAGCCCCGCCAGTTACAATGAGCAGTTCTTC. Protein: CASSPASYNEQFF.

This CDR3 is CASSFLGTAPYNEQFF. The CDR3 region has the DNA TGCGCCAGCAGCTTTTTAGGGACAGCCCCCTACAATGAGCAGTTCTTC. The V and J genes are TRBV5-1 and TRBJ2-1, with 7 bases identical to TRBD1. The CDR3 extends over 16 amino acids. J gave up 2 bases and V 2 bases, and 7 bases lay outside the gene matches. Per germline, CDR1 SGHRS and CDR2 YFSETQ.

V is TRBV29-1 and J is TRBJ1-4; TRBD1 matches 8 bases. The CDR3 is 13 residues long. Germline V gene data show CDR1 as SQVTM and CDR2 as ANQGSEA. J lost 3 bases, V lost 6 bases, and 3 bases had no gene match. CDR3 loop: CSVQGQANEKLFF. In nucleotides, the CDR3 is TGCAGCGTCCAGGGACAGGCTAATGAAAAACTGTTTTTT.

The chain carries TRBV3-1 (or the pseudogene TRBV3-2) and TRBJ1-1; a possible D gene is TRBD1 (6 bases). V was pared by 1 base and J by 11 bases, with 14 bases between. This CDR3 has 13 amino acids. Per germline, CDR1 LGHDT and CDR2 YNNKEL (reference sequence). CDR3: CASSQGRHRDAFF. The CDR3 nucleotides are TGTGCCAGCAGCCAAGGCCGACACAGGGATGCTTTCTTT.

The gene calls are TRBV6-5 and TRBJ1-2; TRBD1 matches 10 bases. There are 15 residues in the CDR3. Germline CDR1 and CDR2: MNHEY and SVGAGI. V dropped 4 bases and J dropped 8; count of bases not matched to a gene: 10. The CDR3 spells CASSSPRTGGRGYTF. The CDR3 DNA reads TGTGCCAGCAGTTCCCCTCGGACAGGGGGGAGAGGCTACACCTTC.

Concerning this clone: This same CDR3 is encoded by further DNA sequences in the sample. The chain combines TRBV5-1 with TRBJ2-5, with a weak D call TRBD1 (5 bases). The germline CDR1 and CDR2 sequences are SGHRS and YFSETQ. The V and J ends lost 5 bases and 4 bases respectively, with 12 bases between them. CDR3 length: 13 residues. CDR3: CASSLTEGETQYF. In DNA form, the CDR3 reads TGCGCCAGCAGTTTGACAGAAGGAGAGACCCAGTACTTC.

The count of this clone is one. This rearrangement joins TRBV20-1 to TRBJ2-7; 13 nucleotides match TRBD2. This CDR3 spans 15 amino acids. Germline CDR1 DFQATT, CDR2 SNEGSKA (reference sequence). With V trimmed by 3 bases and J by 7 bases, 9 bases remained unmatched. For the CDR3, the DNA is TGCAGTGCTAGTACTAGCGGGGGGGCGTTTAGGGAGCAGTACTTC. This sequence encodes CSASTSGGAFREQYF.

The rearrangement links TRBV6-5 to TRBJ1-6; TRBD1 matches 10 bases. J was trimmed by 10 bases and V by 0 bases; bases with no gene match: 3. This CDR3 region has 15 residues. The germline gives CDR1 MNHEY, CDR2 SVGAGI. The CDR3 DNA sequence: TGTGCCAGCAGTTACTCCGGGACAGGGGTATCACCCCTCCACTTT. It codes for CASSYSGTGVSPLHF.

The chain employs TRBV4-1 and TRBJ1-1, with 9 bases that match TRBD1. The CDR3 runs 14 residues. Per germline, CDR1 MGHRA and CDR2 YSYEKL. The J segment lost 3 bases and the V segment lost 4 bases, leaving 3 bases of the junction unmatched. The CDR3 loop is CASSLGQGYTEAFF. In nucleotides, the CDR3 is TGCGCCAGCAGCCTTGGACAGGGGTACACTGAAGCTTTCTTT.

Only one count was recorded for this clone. This chain uses TRBV3-1 (or the pseudogene TRBV3-2) with TRBJ2-1; D is unclear. The V end lost 6 bases, the J end lost 8 bases, and 14 bases lay between the germline ends. The germline V gene has CDR1 LGHDT and CDR2 YNNKEL (reference sequence). The CDR3 is made up of 13 amino acids. CDR3 protein: CASSPLILDEQFF. The CDR3 DNA sequence: TGTGCCAGCAGTCCCCTGATATTAGATGAGCAGTTCTTC.

The chain recombines TRBV28 with TRBJ1-3; tentative D call: TRBD1 (5 bases). CDR3 length: 16 residues. Deletions cut 4 bases from V and 1 base from J, with 14 bases between. Germline assignment: CDR1 MDHEN and CDR2 SYDVKM. CDR3 nucleotides: TGTGCCAGCAGTTACTTCCAGGGTTATTCTGGAAACACCATATATTTT. This sequence encodes CASSYFQGYSGNTIYF.

This clone appeared once. This chain connects TRBV10-2 to TRBJ2-5; the match to TRBD2 covers 7 bases. V was pared by 5 bases and J by 0 bases, with 9 bases of the junction left unmatched. CDR3 length: 16 amino acids. The germline V gene has CDR1 WSHSY and CDR2 SAAADI. CDR3 loop: CASSLTSALNQETQYF. CDR3 bases: TGCGCCAGCAGTCTCACTAGCGCCTTAAACCAAGAGACCCAGTACTTC.

The V and J genes are TRBV7-3 and TRBJ1-3; no clear D gene. The CDR3 sequence is 15 residues long. Germline V gene lookup returns CDR1 SGHTA and CDR2 FQGTGA. Trimming took 0 bases from V and 2 from J, leaving 8 bases between them. The CDR3 here is CASSLTGRTGNTIYF. The CDR3 nucleotides are TGTGCCAGCAGCTTAACCGGCAGGACTGGAAACACCATATATTTT.

The chain joins TRBV10-3 to TRBJ2-2, with TRBD1 identical over 10 bases. The ends lost 1 base at V and 6 bases at J; junction bases unmatched: 5. From germline, CDR1 is ENHRY and CDR2 SYGVKD. The CDR3 totals 16 residues. This CDR3 reads CAISEWGQGSAGELFF. DNA for the CDR3: TGTGCCATCAGTGAGTGGGGACAGGGGAGCGCCGGGGAGCTGTTTTTT.

The chain employs TRBV11-3 and TRBJ2-7; no clear D. Per the germline V gene, CDR1 is SGHNT and CDR2 is YENEEA. Trimming removed 1 base from V and 3 bases from J, with 4 bases in between. The CDR3 spans 12 residues. In DNA form, the CDR3 reads TGTGCCAGCAGCTTAGCGGGCTACGAGCAGTACTTC. Its protein product is CASSLAGYEQYF.

The J gene is TRBJ1-6, the V gene TRBV19; the D gene is possibly TRBD1 (5 bases). CDR1 LNHDA and CDR2 SQIVND come from the germline V gene (reference sequence). The CDR3 is 15 amino acids. V lost 1 base to trimming and J lost 6 bases, with 10 bases between them. The CDR3 reads CASSIGTGLNSPLHF. CDR3 in DNA: TGTGCCAGTAGTATAGGGACGGGACTTAATTCACCCCTCCACTTT.

The V gene is TRBV12-3 or TRBV12-4, the J gene TRBJ1-1; no reliable D call. Deletions cut 6 bases from V and 4 bases from J, with 6 bases between. The CDR3 loop spans 11 amino acids. Here the CDR3 reads CASRGGTEAFF. Here the CDR3 DNA reads TGTGCCAGCAGGGGAGGCACTGAAGCTTTCTTT.

This chain joins TRBV11-2 and TRBJ2-7; 10 bases map to TRBD1. The germline V gene encodes CDR1 SGHAT and CDR2 FQNNGV. The J segment lost 3 bases and the V segment lost 5 bases, leaving 7 bases of the junction unmatched. CDR3 size: 15 residues. In DNA form, the CDR3 reads TGTGCCAGCAGCCCCCGACAGGGGGCGATCTACGAGCAGTACTTC. Translation gives CASSPRQGAIYEQYF.

The chain combines TRBV4-1 with TRBJ1-2, with D possibly matching TRBD1 (5 bases). The CDR3 is 15 residues long. Germline loops: CDR1 MGHRA, CDR2 YSYEKL. V lost 0 bases, J lost 4 bases, and 12 bases lay in between. The CDR3 here is CASSQDPRGVYGYTF. DNA for the CDR3: TGCGCCAGCAGCCAAGACCCTCGGGGGGTCTATGGCTACACCTTC.

V is TRBV3-1 (or the pseudogene TRBV3-2) and J is TRBJ2-7, with D possibly TRBD2 on 5 matching bases. The CDR3 is made up of 13 amino acids. V gave up 6 bases and J gave up 3 bases, with 12 bases separating them. Germline lookup yields CDR1 LGHDT and CDR2 YNNKEL (reference sequence). CDR3 in amino acids: CASSQVRGYEQYF. The CDR3 DNA is TGTGCCAGCAGTCAGGTTCGGGGCTACGAGCAGTACTTC.

The chain uses TRBV19 and TRBJ2-3; 10 bases fit TRBD2. This CDR3 spans 14 amino acids. CDR1 LNHDA and CDR2 SQIVND come from the germline V gene (reference sequence). Trimming cost V 5 bases and J 5 bases; bases outside gene matches: 4. CDR3 sequence reads: CASSPGLAVDTQYF. For the CDR3, the DNA is TGTGCCAGTAGTCCCGGACTAGCGGTAGATACGCAGTATTTT.

This chain uses TRBV3-1 (or the pseudogene TRBV3-2) with TRBJ2-7; D unclear. The CDR3 length is 15 residues. CDR1 is LGHDT and CDR2 is YNNKEL in the germline V gene (reference sequence). Trimming removed 6 bases at V and 6 bases at J, with 21 bases between. DNA for the CDR3: TGTGCCAGCAGTCAGGTAGTTCAGCCGCGCTCCGAGCAGTACTTC. It translates to CASSQVVQPRSEQYF.